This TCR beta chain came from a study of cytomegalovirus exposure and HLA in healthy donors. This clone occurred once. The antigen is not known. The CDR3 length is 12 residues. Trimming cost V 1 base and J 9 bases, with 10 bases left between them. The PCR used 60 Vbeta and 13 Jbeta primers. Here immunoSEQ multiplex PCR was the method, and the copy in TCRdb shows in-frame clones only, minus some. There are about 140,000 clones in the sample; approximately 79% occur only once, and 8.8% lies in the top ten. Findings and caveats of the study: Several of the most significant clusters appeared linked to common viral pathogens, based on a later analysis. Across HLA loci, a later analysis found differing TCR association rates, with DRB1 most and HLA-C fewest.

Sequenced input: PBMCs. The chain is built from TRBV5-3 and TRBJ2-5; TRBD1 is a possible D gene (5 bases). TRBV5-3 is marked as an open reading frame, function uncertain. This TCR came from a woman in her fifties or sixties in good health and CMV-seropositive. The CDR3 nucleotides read TGTGCCAGAAGCTTGCATTCAGGGTCCCAGTACTTC. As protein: CARSLHSGSQYF.